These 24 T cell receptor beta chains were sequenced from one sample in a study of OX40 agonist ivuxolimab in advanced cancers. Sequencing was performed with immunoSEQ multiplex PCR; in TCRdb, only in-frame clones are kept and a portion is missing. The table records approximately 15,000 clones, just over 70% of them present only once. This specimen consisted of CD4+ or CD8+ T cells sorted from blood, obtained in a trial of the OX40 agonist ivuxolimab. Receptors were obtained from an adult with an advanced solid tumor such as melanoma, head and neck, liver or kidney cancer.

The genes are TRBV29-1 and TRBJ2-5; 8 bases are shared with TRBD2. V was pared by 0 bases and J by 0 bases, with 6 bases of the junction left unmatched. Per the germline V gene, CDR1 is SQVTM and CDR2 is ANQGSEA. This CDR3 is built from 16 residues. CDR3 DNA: TGCAGCGTTGAAGATCAACTAGCGGAGTACCAAGAGACCCAGTACTTC. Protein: CSVEDQLAEYQETQYF.

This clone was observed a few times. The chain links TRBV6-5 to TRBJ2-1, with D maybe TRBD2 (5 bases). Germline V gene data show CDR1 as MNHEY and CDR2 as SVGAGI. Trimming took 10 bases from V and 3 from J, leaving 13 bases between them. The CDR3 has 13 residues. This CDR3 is CATRTGVYNEQFF. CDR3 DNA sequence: TGTGCCACCCGGACCGGGGTCTACAATGAGCAGTTCTTC.

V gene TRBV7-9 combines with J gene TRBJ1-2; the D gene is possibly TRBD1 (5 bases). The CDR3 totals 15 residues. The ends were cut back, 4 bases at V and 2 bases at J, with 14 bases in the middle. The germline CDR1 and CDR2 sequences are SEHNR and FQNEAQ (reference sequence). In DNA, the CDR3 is TGTGCCAGCAGCTATGGTCCAGGGCTAAACTATGGCTACACCTTC. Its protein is CASSYGPGLNYGYTF.

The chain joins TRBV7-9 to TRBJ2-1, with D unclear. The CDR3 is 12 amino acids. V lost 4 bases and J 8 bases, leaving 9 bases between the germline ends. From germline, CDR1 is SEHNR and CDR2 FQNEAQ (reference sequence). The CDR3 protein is CASSSHQDEQFF. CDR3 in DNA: TGTGCCAGCAGCTCCCATCAAGATGAGCAGTTCTTC.

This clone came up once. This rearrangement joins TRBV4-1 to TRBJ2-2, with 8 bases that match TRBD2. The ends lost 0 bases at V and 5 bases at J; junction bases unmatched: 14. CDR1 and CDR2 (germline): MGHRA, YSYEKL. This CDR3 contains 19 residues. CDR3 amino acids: CASSQDGNPFLAGTGELFF. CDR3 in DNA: TGCGCCAGCAGCCAAGATGGGAACCCATTTTTAGCGGGGACCGGGGAGCTGTTTTTT.

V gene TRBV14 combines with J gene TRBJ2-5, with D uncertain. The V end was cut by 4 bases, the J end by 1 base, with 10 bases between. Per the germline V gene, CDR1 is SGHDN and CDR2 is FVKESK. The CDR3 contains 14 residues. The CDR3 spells CASSPRVVQETQYF. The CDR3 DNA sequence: TGTGCCAGCAGCCCTCGGGTGGTCCAAGAGACCCAGTACTTC. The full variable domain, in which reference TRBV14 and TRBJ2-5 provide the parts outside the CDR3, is EAGVTQFPSHSVIEKGQTVTLRCDPISGHDNLYWYRRVMGKEIKFLLHFVKESKQDESGMPNNRFLAERTGGTYSTLKVQPAELEDSGVYFCASSPRVVQETQYFGPGTRLLVL.

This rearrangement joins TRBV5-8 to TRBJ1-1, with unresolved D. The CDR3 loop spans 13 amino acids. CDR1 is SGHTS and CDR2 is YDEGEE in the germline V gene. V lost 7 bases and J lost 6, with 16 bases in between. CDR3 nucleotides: TGTGCCAGCGGAACCCGATTTGGCGCTGAAGCTTTCTTT. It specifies CASGTRFGAEAFF.

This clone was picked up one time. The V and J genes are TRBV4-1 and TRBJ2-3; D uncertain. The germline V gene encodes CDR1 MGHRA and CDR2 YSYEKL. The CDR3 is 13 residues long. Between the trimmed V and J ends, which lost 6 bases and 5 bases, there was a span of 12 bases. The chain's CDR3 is CASSWISQDTQYF. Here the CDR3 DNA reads TGCGCCAGCAGTTGGATTTCACAAGATACGCAGTATTTT.

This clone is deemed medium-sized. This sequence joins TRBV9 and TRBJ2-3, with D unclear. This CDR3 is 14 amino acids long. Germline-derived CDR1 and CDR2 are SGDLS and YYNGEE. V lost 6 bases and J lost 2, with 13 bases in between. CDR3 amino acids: CASTMYPNTDTQYF. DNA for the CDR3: TGTGCCAGCACGATGTACCCCAACACAGATACGCAGTATTTT.

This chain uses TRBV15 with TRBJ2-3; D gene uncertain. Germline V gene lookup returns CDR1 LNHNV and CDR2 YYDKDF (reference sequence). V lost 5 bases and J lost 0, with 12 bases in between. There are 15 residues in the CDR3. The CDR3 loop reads CATSPRSPSTDTQYF. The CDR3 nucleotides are TGTGCCACCAGCCCGCGATCCCCTAGCACAGATACGCAGTATTTT.

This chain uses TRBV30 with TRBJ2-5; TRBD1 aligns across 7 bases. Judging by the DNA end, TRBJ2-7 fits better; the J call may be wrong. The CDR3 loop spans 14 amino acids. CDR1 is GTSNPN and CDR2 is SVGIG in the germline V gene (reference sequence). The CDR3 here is CAWSPGQSSYEQYF. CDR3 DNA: TGTGCCTGGAGCCCGGGACAGTCATCCTACGAGCAGTACTTC.

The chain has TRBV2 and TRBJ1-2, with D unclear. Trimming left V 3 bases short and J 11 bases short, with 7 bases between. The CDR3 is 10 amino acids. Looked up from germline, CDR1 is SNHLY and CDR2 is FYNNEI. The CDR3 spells CASSDRSYTF. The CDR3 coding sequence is TGTGCCAGCAGTGATAGGAGTTACACCTTC.

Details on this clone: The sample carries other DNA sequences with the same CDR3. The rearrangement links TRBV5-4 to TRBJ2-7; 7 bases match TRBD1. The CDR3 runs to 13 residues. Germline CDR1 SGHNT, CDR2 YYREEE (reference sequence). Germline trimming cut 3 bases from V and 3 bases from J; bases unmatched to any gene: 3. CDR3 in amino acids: CASSWDRNYEQYF. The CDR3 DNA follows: TGTGCCAGCAGCTGGGACAGAAACTACGAGCAGTACTTC. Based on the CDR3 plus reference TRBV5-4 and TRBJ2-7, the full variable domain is ETGVTQSPTHLIKTRGQQVTLRCSSQSGHNTVSWYQQALGQGPQFIFQYYREEENGRGNFPPRFSGLQFPNYSSELNVNALELDDSALYLCASSWDRNYEQYFGPGTRLTVT.

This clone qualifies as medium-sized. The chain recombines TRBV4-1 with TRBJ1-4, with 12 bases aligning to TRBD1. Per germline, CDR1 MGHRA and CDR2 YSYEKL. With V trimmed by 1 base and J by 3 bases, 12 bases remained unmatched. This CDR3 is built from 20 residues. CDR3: CASSQAPGGTGGAANEKLFF. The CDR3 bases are TGCGCCAGCAGCCAAGCACCTGGCGGGACAGGGGGCGCGGCTAATGAAAAACTGTTTTTT.

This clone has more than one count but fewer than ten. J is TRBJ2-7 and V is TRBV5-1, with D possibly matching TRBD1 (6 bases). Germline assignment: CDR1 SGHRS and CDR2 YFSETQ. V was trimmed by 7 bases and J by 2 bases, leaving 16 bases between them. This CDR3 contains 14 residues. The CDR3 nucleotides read TGCGCCAGCTCAGCGGACAGTGGAACCTACGAGCAGTACTTC. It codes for CASSADSGTYEQYF. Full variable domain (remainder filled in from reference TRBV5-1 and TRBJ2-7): KAGVTQTPRYLIKTRGQQVTLSCSPISGHRSVSWYQQTPGQGLQFLFEYFSETQRNKGNFPGRFSGRQFSNSRSEMNVSTLELGDSALYLCASSADSGTYEQYFGPGTRLTVT.

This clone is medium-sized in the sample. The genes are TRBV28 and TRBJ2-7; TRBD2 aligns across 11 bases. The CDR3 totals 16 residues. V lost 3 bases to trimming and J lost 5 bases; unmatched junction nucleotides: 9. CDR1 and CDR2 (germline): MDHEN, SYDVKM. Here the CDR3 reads CASSFSGTSGRDEQYF. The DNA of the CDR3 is TGTGCCAGCAGTTTCTCGGGAACTAGCGGGAGAGACGAGCAGTACTTC.

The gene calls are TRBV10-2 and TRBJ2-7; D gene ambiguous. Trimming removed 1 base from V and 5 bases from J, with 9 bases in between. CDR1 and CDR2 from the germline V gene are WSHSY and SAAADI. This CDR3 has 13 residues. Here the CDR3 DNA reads TGCGCCAGCAGTGAGTTAGGTGGCCACGAGCAGTACTTC. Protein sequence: CASSELGGHEQYF.

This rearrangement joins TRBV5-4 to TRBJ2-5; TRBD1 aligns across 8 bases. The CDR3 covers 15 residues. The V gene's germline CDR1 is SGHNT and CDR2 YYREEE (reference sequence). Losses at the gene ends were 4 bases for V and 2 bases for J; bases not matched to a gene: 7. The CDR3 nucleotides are TGTGCCAGCAGCCCGGGACAGGTATTTCAAGAGACCCAGTACTTC. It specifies CASSPGQVFQETQYF.

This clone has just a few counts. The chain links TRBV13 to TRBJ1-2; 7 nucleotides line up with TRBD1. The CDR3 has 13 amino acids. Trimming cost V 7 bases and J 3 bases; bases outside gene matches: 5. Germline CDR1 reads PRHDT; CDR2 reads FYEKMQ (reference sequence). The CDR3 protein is CASIGTDDYGYTF. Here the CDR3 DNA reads TGTGCCAGCATTGGGACAGACGACTATGGCTACACCTTC.

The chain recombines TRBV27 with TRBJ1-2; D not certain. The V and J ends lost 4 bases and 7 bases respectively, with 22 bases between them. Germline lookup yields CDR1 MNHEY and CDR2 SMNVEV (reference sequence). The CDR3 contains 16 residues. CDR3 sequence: CASSSHRGLIEVGYTF. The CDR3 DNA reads TGTGCCAGCAGTTCCCATCGGGGTTTGATTGAAGTTGGCTACACCTTC.

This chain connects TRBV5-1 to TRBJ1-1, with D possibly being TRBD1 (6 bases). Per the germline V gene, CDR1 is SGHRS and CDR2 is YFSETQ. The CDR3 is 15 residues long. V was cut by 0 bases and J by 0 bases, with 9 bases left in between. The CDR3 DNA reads TGCGCCAGCAGCTTGGCCGGACAGCTGAACACTGAAGCTTTCTTT. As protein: CASSLAGQLNTEAFF. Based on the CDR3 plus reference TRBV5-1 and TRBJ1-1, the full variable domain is KAGVTQTPRYLIKTRGQQVTLSCSPISGHRSVSWYQQTPGQGLQFLFEYFSETQRNKGNFPGRFSGRQFSNSRSEMNVSTLELGDSALYLCASSLAGQLNTEAFFGQGTRLTVV.

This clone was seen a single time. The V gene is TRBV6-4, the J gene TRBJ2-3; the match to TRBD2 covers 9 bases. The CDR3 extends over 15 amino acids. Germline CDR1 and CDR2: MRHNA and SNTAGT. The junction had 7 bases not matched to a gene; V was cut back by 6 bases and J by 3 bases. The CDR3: CASSEYSGSTDTQYF. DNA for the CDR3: TGTGCCAGCAGCGAGTATAGCGGGAGTACAGATACGCAGTATTTT.

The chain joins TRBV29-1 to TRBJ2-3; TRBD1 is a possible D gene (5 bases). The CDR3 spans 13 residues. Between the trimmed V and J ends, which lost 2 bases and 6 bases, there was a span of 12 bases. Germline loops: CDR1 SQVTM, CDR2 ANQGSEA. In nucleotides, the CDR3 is TGCAGCGTTGAACGCGACGCAGGGGATACGCAGTATTTT. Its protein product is CSVERDAGDTQYF.

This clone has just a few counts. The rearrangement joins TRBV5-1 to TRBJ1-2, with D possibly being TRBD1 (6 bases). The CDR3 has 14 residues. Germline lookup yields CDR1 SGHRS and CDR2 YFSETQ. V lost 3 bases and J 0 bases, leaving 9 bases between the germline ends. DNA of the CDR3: TGCGCCAGCAGCTGGACAGATACTAACTATGGCTACACCTTC. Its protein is CASSWTDTNYGYTF.